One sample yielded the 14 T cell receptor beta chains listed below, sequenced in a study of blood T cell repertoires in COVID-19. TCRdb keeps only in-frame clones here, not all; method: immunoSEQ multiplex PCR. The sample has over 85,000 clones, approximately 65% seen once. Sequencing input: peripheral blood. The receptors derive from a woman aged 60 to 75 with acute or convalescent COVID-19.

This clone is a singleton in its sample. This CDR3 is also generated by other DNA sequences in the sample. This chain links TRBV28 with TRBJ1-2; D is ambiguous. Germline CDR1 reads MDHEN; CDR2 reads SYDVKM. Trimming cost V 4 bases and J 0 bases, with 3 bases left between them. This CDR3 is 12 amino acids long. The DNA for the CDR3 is TGTGCCAGCAGTTCATCTAACTATGGCTACACCTTC. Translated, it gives CASSSSNYGYTF.

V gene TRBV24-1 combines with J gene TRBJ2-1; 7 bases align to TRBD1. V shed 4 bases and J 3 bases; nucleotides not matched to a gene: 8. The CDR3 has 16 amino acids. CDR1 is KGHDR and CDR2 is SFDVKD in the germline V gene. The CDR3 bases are TGTGCCACCAGTGAGGCTTCAGGGGGACACTACAATGAGCAGTTCTTC. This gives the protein CATSEASGGHYNEQFF.

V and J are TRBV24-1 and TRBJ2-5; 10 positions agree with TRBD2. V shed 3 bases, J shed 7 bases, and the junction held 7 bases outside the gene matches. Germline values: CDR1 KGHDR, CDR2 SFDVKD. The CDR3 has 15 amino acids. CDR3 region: CATSDERGGTGTQYF. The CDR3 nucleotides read TGTGCCACCAGTGATGAGCGGGGGGGGACAGGGACCCAGTACTTC.

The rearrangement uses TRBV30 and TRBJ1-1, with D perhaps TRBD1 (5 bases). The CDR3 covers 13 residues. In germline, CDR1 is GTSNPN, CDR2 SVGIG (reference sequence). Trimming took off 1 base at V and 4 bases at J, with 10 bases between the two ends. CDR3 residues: CAWSALTVTEAFF. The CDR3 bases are TGTGCCTGGAGTGCTTTGACAGTCACTGAAGCTTTCTTT.

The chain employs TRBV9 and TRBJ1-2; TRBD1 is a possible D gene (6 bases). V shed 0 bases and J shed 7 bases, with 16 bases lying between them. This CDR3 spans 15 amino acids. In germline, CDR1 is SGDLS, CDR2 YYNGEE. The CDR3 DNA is TGTGCCAGCAGCGTAGCCGGGGGCTCGGGAGGTGGCTACACCTTC. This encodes CASSVAGGSGGGYTF.

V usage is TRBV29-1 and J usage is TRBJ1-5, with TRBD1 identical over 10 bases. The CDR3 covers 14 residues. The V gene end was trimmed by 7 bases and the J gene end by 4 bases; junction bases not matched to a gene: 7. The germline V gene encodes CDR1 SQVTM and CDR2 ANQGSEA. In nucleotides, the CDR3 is TGCAGCGCCGGGACAGGGGAAGGGAATCAGCCCCAGCATTTT. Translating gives CSAGTGEGNQPQHF.

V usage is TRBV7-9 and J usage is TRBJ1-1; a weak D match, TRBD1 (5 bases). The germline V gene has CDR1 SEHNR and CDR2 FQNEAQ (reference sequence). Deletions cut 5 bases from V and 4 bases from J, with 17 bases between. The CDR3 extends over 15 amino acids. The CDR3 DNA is TGTGCCAGCAGCCTGATGGGGGGAACGGGCACTGAAGCTTTCTTT. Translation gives CASSLMGGTGTEAFF.

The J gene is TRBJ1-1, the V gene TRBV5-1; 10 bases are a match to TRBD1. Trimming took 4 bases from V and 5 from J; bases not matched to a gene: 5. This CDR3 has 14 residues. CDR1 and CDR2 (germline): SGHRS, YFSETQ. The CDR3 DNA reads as TGCGCCAGCAGCGGACAGGGGGTTTTGACTGAAGCTTTCTTT. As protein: CASSGQGVLTEAFF.

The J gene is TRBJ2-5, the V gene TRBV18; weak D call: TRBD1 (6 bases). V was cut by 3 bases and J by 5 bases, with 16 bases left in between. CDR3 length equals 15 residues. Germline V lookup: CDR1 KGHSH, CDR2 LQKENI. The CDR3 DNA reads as TGTGCCAGCTCACCTCCTTACAGGGCCGGGGAGACCCAGTACTTC. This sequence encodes CASSPPYRAGETQYF.

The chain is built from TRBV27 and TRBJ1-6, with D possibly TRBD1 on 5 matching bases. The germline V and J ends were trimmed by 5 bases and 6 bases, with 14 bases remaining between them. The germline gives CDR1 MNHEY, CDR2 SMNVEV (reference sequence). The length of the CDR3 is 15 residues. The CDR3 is CASSEAGTFNSPLHF. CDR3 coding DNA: TGTGCCAGCAGTGAGGCAGGGACTTTTAATTCACCCCTCCACTTT.

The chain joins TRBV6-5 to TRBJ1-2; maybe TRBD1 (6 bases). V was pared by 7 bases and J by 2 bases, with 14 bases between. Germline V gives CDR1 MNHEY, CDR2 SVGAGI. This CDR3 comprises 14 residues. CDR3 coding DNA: TGTGCCAGCAAGCCAGGGGCCGACAACTATGGCTACACCTTC. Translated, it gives CASKPGADNYGYTF.

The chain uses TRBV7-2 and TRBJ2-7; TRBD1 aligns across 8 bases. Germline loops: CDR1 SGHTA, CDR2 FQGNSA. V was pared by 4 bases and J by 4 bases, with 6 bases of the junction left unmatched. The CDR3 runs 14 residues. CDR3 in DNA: TGTGCCAGCAGCTCGGACAGGGCCCTGTACGAGCAGTACTTC. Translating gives CASSSDRALYEQYF.

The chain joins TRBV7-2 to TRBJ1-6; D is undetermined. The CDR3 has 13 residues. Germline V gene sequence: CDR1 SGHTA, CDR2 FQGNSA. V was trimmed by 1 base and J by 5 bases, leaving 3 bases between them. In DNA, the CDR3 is TGTGCCAGCAGCTTAGGGCATAATTCACCCCTCCACTTT. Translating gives CASSLGHNSPLHF.

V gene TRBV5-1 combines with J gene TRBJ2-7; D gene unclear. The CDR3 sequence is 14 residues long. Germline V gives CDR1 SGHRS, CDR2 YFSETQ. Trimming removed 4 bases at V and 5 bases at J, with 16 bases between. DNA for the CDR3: TGCGCCAGCAGCCTGGGTTTAGCCTCTAACGAGCAGTACTTC. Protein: CASSLGLASNEQYF.